The entry below gives a single T cell receptor beta chain sequence along with its context. The antigen is undetermined. These data come from a study of T cell responses to AZD1222 COVID-19 vaccine. Study-wide findings and caveats: As reported, nearly half of all spike-specific TCRs target variant regions that are unmutated.

The data were produced by immunoSEQ multiplex PCR, yet TCRdb's version contains in-frame clones alone and is incomplete. The sample consists of 150,000 to 200,000 clones, approximately 90% of them appearing once. The sequencing here drew on peripheral blood, taken on day 0 of AZD1222 vaccination. The origin of this receptor is an adult in good health.

The CDR3 protein is CAWSVFGLAGPNTGELFF. CDR3 sequence (DNA): TGTGCCTGGAGTGTATTTGGACTAGCGGGCCCGAACACCGGGGAGCTGTTTTTT. This chain links TRBV30 with TRBJ2-2; TRBD2 matches at 11 bases. Germline V gene sequence: CDR1 GTSNPN, CDR2 SVGIG (reference sequence). Trimming cost V 0 bases and J 0 bases; bases outside gene matches: 6. The CDR3 consists of 18 residues.